These 32 T cell receptor beta chains were all obtained from the same sample, sequenced in a study of blood T cell repertoires in COVID-19. Using immunoSEQ multiplex PCR, the repertoire was profiled, and TCRdb retains in-frame clones only, with some absent. The sample consists of some 17,000 clones, 89% of them appearing once. Material: peripheral blood. These receptors were taken from a man aged 55 to 70 with active COVID-19.

The V and J genes are TRBV4-2 and TRBJ2-5; no definite D call. Trimming pared 2 bases from V and 9 bases from J, leaving 13 bases between. The CDR3 covers 13 residues. Germline V gene lookup returns CDR1 LGHNA and CDR2 YNFKEQ. As DNA, the CDR3 is TGTGCCAGCAGCCAAATCTACGCCACGGCCCAGTACTTC. Its translation is CASSQIYATAQYF.

V gene TRBV6-5 combines with J gene TRBJ2-3; 7 bases line up with TRBD2. Trimming at V came to 6 bases and at J to 2 bases, leaving 5 bases not matched to a gene. Germline CDR1 and CDR2: MNHEY and SVGAGI. The CDR3 is 14 residues long. The DNA for the CDR3 is TGTGCCAGCAGACCAAGCGGGATCACAGATACGCAGTATTTT. It translates to CASRPSGITDTQYF.

The V call is TRBV6-1, the J call TRBJ2-7; TRBD1 might be the D (5 bases). The CDR3 totals 15 residues. The V and J ends lost 2 bases and 2 bases respectively, with 13 bases between them. Germline V gene data show CDR1 as MNHNS and CDR2 as SASEGT. The DNA for the CDR3 is TGTGCCAGCAGTGAACTAGGACAAGGTACCTACGAGCAGTACTTC. Translation gives CASSELGQGTYEQYF.

The rearrangement joins TRBV19 to TRBJ1-1; possibly TRBD1 for D (5 bases). The germline V and J ends were trimmed by 7 bases and 8 bases, with 11 bases remaining between them. Germline CDR1 LNHDA, CDR2 SQIVND (reference sequence). The length of the CDR3 is 11 residues. The CDR3 sequence is CASTWGREAFF. In DNA form, the CDR3 reads TGTGCCAGTACCTGGGGCAGGGAAGCTTTCTTT.

J is TRBJ1-5 and V is TRBV27; 7 nucleotides agree with TRBD1. Germline CDR1 MNHEY, CDR2 SMNVEV (reference sequence). J lost 4 bases, V lost 6 bases, and 6 bases had no gene match. This CDR3 has 14 amino acids. As DNA, the CDR3 is TGTGCCAGCAGAAGAGTGGGACAGAATCAGCCCCAGCATTTT. Translated, it gives CASRRVGQNQPQHF.

The genes are TRBV19 and TRBJ1-3; possibly TRBD1 for D (5 bases). This CDR3 region has 12 residues. The germline gives CDR1 LNHDA, CDR2 SQIVND (reference sequence). The V end lost 10 bases, the J end lost 1 base, and 8 bases lay between the germline ends. Written as DNA, the CDR3 is TGTGCCACACAGGTGTCTGGAAACACCATATATTTT. It yields the protein CATQVSGNTIYF.

A single count supports this clone. The genes are TRBV5-4 and TRBJ2-1, with D perhaps TRBD1 (9 bases). The CDR3 runs 16 residues. From germline, CDR1 is SGHNT and CDR2 YYREEE (reference sequence). With 4 bases removed from V and 8 bases from J, the gap between germline ends came to 22 bases. Here the CDR3 reads CASSLVQGAGGHEQFF. CDR3 nucleotide sequence: TGTGCCAGCAGCCTGGTACAGGGGGCGGGGGGTCATGAGCAGTTCTTC. The entire variable domain, with the rest obtained from reference TRBV5-4 and TRBJ2-1, is as follows: ETGVTQSPTHLIKTRGQQVTLRCSSQSGHNTVSWYQQALGQGPQFIFQYYREEENGRGNFPPRFSGLQFPNYSSELNVNALELDDSALYLCASSLVQGAGGHEQFFGPGTRLTVL.

This rearrangement joins TRBV7-3 to TRBJ2-1; 7 bases are shared with TRBD1. V lost 0 bases, J lost 10 bases, and 6 bases stayed unmatched. Looked up from germline, CDR1 is SGHTA and CDR2 is FQGTGA. The CDR3 covers 14 residues. The CDR3 here is CASSLTNQGQEQFF. CDR3 in DNA: TGTGCCAGCAGCTTAACGAATCAGGGACAGGAGCAGTTCTTC.

This clone showed up just a few times. The chain combines TRBV10-3 with TRBJ2-1, with 7 bases lining up with TRBD2. V lost 10 bases to trimming and J lost 2 bases; unmatched junction nucleotides: 2. The CDR3 length is 12 residues. The germline V gene encodes CDR1 ENHRY and CDR2 SYGVKD. Written as DNA, the CDR3 is TGTGCCACGAGCGGGACCTACAATGAGCAGTTCTTC. Its protein product is CATSGTYNEQFF.

This chain joins TRBV6-4 and TRBJ2-3; D gene unclear. The germline V gene has CDR1 MRHNA and CDR2 SNTAGT. The CDR3 runs 14 residues. Trimming stripped 2 bases from V and 2 bases from J, with 8 bases between. The CDR3 loop is CASSDDGFTDTQYF. CDR3 bases: TGTGCCAGCAGTGACGATGGCTTCACAGATACGCAGTATTTT.

This clone appeared a single time. V gene TRBV19 combines with J gene TRBJ2-7; D gene ambiguous. The CDR3 sequence is 13 residues long. Looked up from germline, CDR1 is LNHDA and CDR2 is SQIVND (reference sequence). V was trimmed by 6 bases and J by 1 base, leaving 10 bases between them. CDR3 coding DNA: TGTGCCAGTAGGTCACAGAGATCCTACGAGCAGTACTTC. Translating it yields CASRSQRSYEQYF.

The chain carries TRBV5-1 and TRBJ2-1; a weak D match, TRBD2 (7 bases). Between the trimmed V and J ends, which lost 1 base and 10 bases, there was a span of 15 bases. The CDR3 runs to 14 residues. The germline V gene encodes CDR1 SGHRS and CDR2 YFSETQ. CDR3 nucleotide sequence: TGCGCCAGCAGCTTGAGTGCGGGGGCGAGGGAGCAGTTCTTC. Protein product: CASSLSAGAREQFF.

V usage is TRBV19 and J usage is TRBJ2-7; TRBD1 matches 8 bases. Germline lookup yields CDR1 LNHDA and CDR2 SQIVND (reference sequence). V was clipped by 4 bases and J by 5 bases; unmatched bases: 10. CDR3 length: 15 residues. The CDR3 here is CASSSSQGAVHEQYF. The CDR3 region has the DNA TGTGCCAGTAGTAGCTCTCAGGGGGCGGTGCACGAGCAGTACTTC.

This chain uses TRBV7-9 with TRBJ2-1; 9 bases agree with TRBD1. Losses at the gene ends were 1 base for V and 5 bases for J; bases not matched to a gene: 3. The CDR3 sequence is 15 residues long. Germline V lookup: CDR1 SEHNR, CDR2 FQNEAQ (reference sequence). Here the CDR3 DNA reads TGTGCCAGCAGCTTAGACAGGGGGCAACACAATGAGCAGTTCTTC. Protein sequence: CASSLDRGQHNEQFF.

The CDR3 is CAWSVPGTYEQYF. The CDR3 bases are TGTGCCTGGAGTGTGCCAGGAACCTACGAGCAGTACTTC. V usage is TRBV30 and J usage is TRBJ2-7; D gene uncertain. The CDR3 totals 13 residues. Trimming took 0 bases from V and 2 from J, leaving 8 bases between them. Germline CDR1 and CDR2: GTSNPN and SVGIG (reference sequence).

The V call is TRBV4-2, the J call TRBJ2-7; 7 bases are a match to TRBD2. Germline V gives CDR1 LGHNA, CDR2 YNFKEQ. The CDR3 runs 13 residues. J was trimmed by 0 bases and V by 8 bases; bases with no gene match: 4. CDR3 nucleotides: TGTGCCAGCGGCCGGGAGGTCTCCTACGAGCAGTACTTC. It translates to CASGREVSYEQYF.

CDR3 coding DNA: TGTGCCAGTAGTATCTCAGCGGGCGCCGCCAAGGCCCAGTACTTC. Encoded protein: CASSISAGAAKAQYF. V usage is TRBV19 and J usage is TRBJ2-5, with D maybe TRBD2 (6 bases). The CDR3 consists of 15 residues. Germline CDR1 and CDR2: LNHDA and SQIVND (reference sequence). V gave up 3 bases and J gave up 9 bases, with 20 bases separating them.

This chain uses TRBV7-9 with TRBJ1-4, with D possibly TRBD1 on 5 matching bases. Trimming shortened V by 3 bases and J by 8 bases, and 7 bases separated the two germline ends. CDR1 SEHNR and CDR2 FQNEAQ come from the germline V gene (reference sequence). The CDR3 length is 12 residues. DNA of the CDR3: TGTGCCAGCAGCTTCAGGGAAGAAAAACTGTTTTTT. It specifies CASSFREEKLFF.

This chain joins TRBV5-1 and TRBJ2-1; 8 bases map to TRBD1. After removal of 3 bases from V and 4 bases from J, the junction contained 3 bases not matched to a gene. Germline assignment: CDR1 SGHRS and CDR2 YFSETQ. There are 14 residues in the CDR3. The CDR3 loop is CASSWGTGYNEQFF. The CDR3 region has the DNA TGCGCCAGCAGCTGGGGGACAGGATACAATGAGCAGTTCTTC.

V usage is TRBV30 and J usage is TRBJ2-7; D is perhaps TRBD1 (5 bases). Germline values: CDR1 GTSNPN, CDR2 SVGIG (reference sequence). V lost 4 bases, J lost 6 bases, and 10 bases lay in between. The CDR3 length is 11 residues. This chain's CDR3 is CAWKRGREQYF. CDR3 coding DNA: TGTGCCTGGAAAAGGGGTCGCGAGCAGTACTTC.

Written as DNA, the CDR3 is TGTGCCAGCAGCCCCAGGGGTCGGGGCCCCAGGGATAGTCAGTACTTC. It yields the protein CASSPRGRGPRDSQYF. This rearrangement joins TRBV7-3 to TRBJ2-4; tentative D call: TRBD1 (6 bases). The germline V gene has CDR1 SGHTA and CDR2 FQGTGA. CDR3 length: 16 amino acids. The V end lost 5 bases, the J end lost 12 bases, and 26 bases lay between the germline ends.

The CDR3 coding sequence is TGTGCCAGCAGTTTGTCAGGTGAGCAGCCCCAGCATTTT. Protein: CASSLSGEQPQHF. The J gene is TRBJ1-5, the V gene TRBV12-3 or TRBV12-4; no clear D. Deletions cut 3 bases from V and 7 bases from J, with 10 bases between. The CDR3 consists of 13 residues.

The chain couples TRBV6-5 to TRBJ2-5; maybe TRBD2 (7 bases). The germline gives CDR1 MNHEY, CDR2 SVGAGI. The germline V and J ends were trimmed by 10 bases and 1 base, with 13 bases remaining between them. This CDR3 is built from 13 residues. The CDR3 loop is CAISGGAQETQYF. DNA of the CDR3: TGTGCCATTTCTGGGGGGGCCCAAGAGACCCAGTACTTC.

This rearrangement joins TRBV29-1 to TRBJ2-7; 8 bases align to TRBD1. J gave up 7 bases and V 6 bases, and 11 bases lay outside the gene matches. This CDR3 comprises 13 residues. The germline gives CDR1 SQVTM, CDR2 ANQGSEA. In DNA form, the CDR3 reads TGCAGCGTCGAGACAGGGGCCCACTTGGAGCAGTACTTC. It specifies CSVETGAHLEQYF.

The chain joins TRBV7-2 to TRBJ2-3; tentative D call: TRBD1 (6 bases). V was shortened by 2 bases and J by 4 bases, with 13 bases between the two germline ends. Germline loops: CDR1 SGHTA, CDR2 FQGNSA. The CDR3 totals 15 residues. CDR3 DNA sequence: TGTGCCAGCAGCTTATTAACTACAGGGTCAGATACGCAGTATTTT. Encoded protein: CASSLLTTGSDTQYF.

This chain joins TRBV5-4 and TRBJ2-7, with 7 positions matching TRBD2. Germline CDR1 SGHNT, CDR2 YYREEE (reference sequence). Trimming removed 4 bases from V and 6 bases from J; junction bases left unmatched: 13. This CDR3 spans 15 amino acids. The CDR3 coding sequence is TGTGCCAGCAGCGCCGAGACTAGCTCGTTCGGCGAGCAGTACTTC. Translating gives CASSAETSSFGEQYF.

The CDR3 DNA is TGCGCCAGCAGCTTGGGGGCAGGGGCAGGGACTGAAGCTTTCTTT. As protein: CASSLGAGAGTEAFF. V is TRBV5-1 and J is TRBJ1-1; a possible D gene is TRBD1 (6 bases). CDR3 length: 15 residues. The V and J ends lost 0 bases and 5 bases respectively, with 14 bases between them. Germline V lookup: CDR1 SGHRS, CDR2 YFSETQ. Looking up the rest from reference TRBV5-1 and TRBJ1-1 gives the full variable domain: KAGVTQTPRYLIKTRGQQVTLSCSPISGHRSVSWYQQTPGQGLQFLFEYFSETQRNKGNFPGRFSGRQFSNSRSEMNVSTLELGDSALYLCASSLGAGAGTEAFFGQGTRLTVV.

The chain recombines TRBV6-5 with TRBJ2-7; 8 nucleotides agree with TRBD1. Germline V gives CDR1 MNHEY, CDR2 SVGAGI. This CDR3 is 14 amino acids long. With V trimmed by 8 bases and J by 3 bases, 9 bases remained unmatched. The CDR3 DNA is TGTGCCAGCGGTAGACAGGGGAAAGACTACGAGCAGTACTTC. As protein: CASGRQGKDYEQYF.

This chain connects TRBV5-1 to TRBJ1-3; TRBD1 might be the D (6 bases). This CDR3 is 16 amino acids long. Germline CDR1 and CDR2: SGHRS and YFSETQ. The germline V and J ends were trimmed by 1 base and 2 bases, with 13 bases remaining between them. The CDR3 bases are TGCGCCAGCAGCTTGAGGGGGGGCCCGCCTGGAAACACCATATATTTT. This encodes CASSLRGGPPGNTIYF.

This chain uses TRBV7-2 with TRBJ1-6; no firm D call. Germline loops: CDR1 SGHTA, CDR2 FQGNSA. The CDR3 loop spans 14 amino acids. V dropped 1 base and J dropped 13 bases, with 14 bases sitting between them. The CDR3 coding sequence is TGTGCCAGCAGCTTAGGTGTCAGCCCGGGGCCCCTCCACTTT. The encoded protein is CASSLGVSPGPLHF.

V usage is TRBV6-5 and J usage is TRBJ1-2; 9 nucleotides agree with TRBD1. The CDR3 totals 13 residues. Looked up from germline, CDR1 is MNHEY and CDR2 is SVGAGI. V lost 4 bases, J lost 6 bases, and 3 bases stayed unmatched. CDR3 region: CASSFRTGDGYTF. The DNA for the CDR3 is TGTGCCAGCAGTTTCAGGACAGGGGATGGCTACACCTTC.

This rearrangement joins TRBV5-1 to TRBJ2-7; 9 nucleotides align to TRBD1. The CDR3 runs to 16 residues. After removal of 5 bases from V and 0 bases from J, the junction contained 9 bases not matched to a gene. The germline V gene encodes CDR1 SGHRS and CDR2 YFSETQ. CDR3 nucleotide sequence: TGCGCCAGCAGTACCCGGGGACAGGGACTCTCCTACGAGCAGTACTTC. The encoded protein is CASSTRGQGLSYEQYF.